A single sample gave rise to the 7 T cell receptor beta chains below, sequenced in a study of metastatic and nonmetastatic thyroid tumors. None of the patients had undergone any treatment ahead of thyroid surgery. Using MiXCR, TCRdb reanalyzed the PCR reads. The top ten hold about 19% of the sample, which has 20,000 to 25,000 clones, 15% to 18% seen once. Sequencing was carried out using blood. All receptors come from a female donor with papillary thyroid cancer or a benign thyroid nodule (not recorded which). Some clones in this sample may be carry-over from other donors' samples.

The chain employs TRBV6-1 and TRBJ2-1, with D unresolved. The CDR3 runs 11 residues. Germline CDR1 and CDR2: MNHNS and SASEGT. Trimming removed 6 bases from V and 8 bases from J, with 8 bases in between. The CDR3 loop reads CASSPGYEQFF. The CDR3 DNA reads as TGTGCCAGCAGCCCTGGGTATGAGCAGTTCTTC.

This clone was counted ten times or more. The chain joins TRBV30 to TRBJ1-1, with a tentative D call TRBD1 (6 bases). The germline V gene has CDR1 GTSNPN and CDR2 SVGIG (reference sequence). The ends were cut back, 4 bases at V and 0 bases at J, with 12 bases in the middle. The CDR3 extends over 14 amino acids. The CDR3 sequence: CAWIPGVLNTEAFF. In nucleotides, the CDR3 is TGTGCCTGGATTCCAGGGGTGCTGAACACTGAAGCTTTCTTT.

This clone has at least ten counts. This chain links TRBV12-5 with TRBJ1-3; the D gene is possibly TRBD1 (5 bases). CDR3 length: 14 amino acids. CDR1 and CDR2 (germline): LGHNT, FRNRAP. The V gene lost 4 bases and the J gene lost 5 bases, with 12 bases spanning the gap. The DNA of the CDR3 is TGTGCTAGTGGTTGGGGGGACGCGCGAAACACCATATATTTT. Translation: CASGWGDARNTIYF.

This clone was seen repeatedly, ten times or more. This sequence joins TRBV20-1 and TRBJ1-5, with D tentatively TRBD1 (5 bases). The CDR3 loop spans 14 amino acids. Trimming shortened V by 6 bases and J by 5 bases, and 17 bases separated the two germline ends. Germline V gene sequence: CDR1 DFQATT, CDR2 SNEGSKA (reference sequence). CDR3 region: CSARSRGGHQPQHF. In DNA form, the CDR3 reads TGCAGTGCCCGGTCCCGGGGGGGTCATCAGCCCCAGCATTTT.

By share, this clone ranks as medium-sized. This chain joins TRBV19 and TRBJ1-2; 9 nucleotides line up with TRBD1. V shed 6 bases and J 6 bases; nucleotides not matched to a gene: 8. The CDR3 loop spans 14 amino acids. The germline gives CDR1 LNHDA, CDR2 SQIVND (reference sequence). CDR3 sequence reads: CASRTTGGADGYTF. In DNA, the CDR3 is TGTGCCAGTAGAACAACAGGGGGCGCGGATGGCTACACCTTC.

This clone was found many times. This chain joins TRBV6-4 and TRBJ2-6, with D unresolved. CDR1 is MRHNA and CDR2 is SNTAGT in the germline V gene. V was pared by 2 bases and J by 0 bases, with 5 bases between. This CDR3 is 15 amino acids long. The DNA of the CDR3 is TGTGCCAGCAGTGACGAGAGCTCTGGGGCCAACGTCCTGACTTTC. It translates to CASSDESSGANVLTF.

This clone ranks as medium-sized. The chain is built from TRBV28 and TRBJ2-7, with 10 bases identical to TRBD2. V trimming: 5 bases; J trimming: 2 bases; junction bases outside the gene matches: 3. The CDR3 is made up of 14 amino acids. Germline V gene data show CDR1 as MDHEN and CDR2 as SYDVKM. CDR3 sequence: CASSTTSGAYEQYF. The CDR3 DNA sequence: TGTGCCAGCAGTACAACTAGCGGGGCCTACGAGCAGTACTTC.